This T cell receptor (beta chain) was profiled in a study of tumor-infiltrating lymphocytes in primary liver carcinoma (TCRdb year 2017). Concerning the study at large: Between November 2015 and March 2016, about 5 patients in China with histopathologically diagnosed primary liver carcinoma had their tumors surgically resected. Of the five patients (three men and two women, aged 30 to 69 years), four had hepatocellular carcinoma and one had combined HCC and intrahepatic cholangiocarcinoma. The five patients had tumors of stage T1-T3 N0M0, with maximum diameters ranging from roughly 4 to 11 cm. Samples yielded roughly 3.5 to 7.13 million productive TCRbeta reads; read depth did not differ significantly between tissue types. Across five regions of each liver tumor, along with adjacent normal tissue and blood, the study brought together TCRbeta repertoire sequencing, expression microarrays and whole-exome sequencing. A total of some 35 specimens from 5 patients went through TCRbeta repertoire sequencing, namely 25 tumor regions, 5 adjacent noncancerous liver tissues and 5 peripheral blood samples. High reproducibility was observed for the technical replicate repertoires, with mean shared-clone rates about 0.92 and correlation coefficients above 0.95. The full study reports these points: Since the samples were bulk and unsorted, there was no way to compare CD4+ and CD8+ T cell repertoires. With just a few patients in the study, the authors point out that the findings should be validated in a larger study. Consistent with antigen-driven expansion, pairs of tumor regions showed higher repertoire overlap (mean about 35%) than either tumor-adjacent pairs (approximately 17%) or tumor-blood pairs (approximately 15%). Because sequencing covered only the TCR beta chain and unpaired alpha chains were not captured, true repertoire diversity is likely underestimated. The top 250 clones made up a significantly larger repertoire fraction in tumors than in blood (p = 0.039).

Inclusive of the bounding cysteine and phenylalanine, the CDR3 is 15 residues long. Only the CDR3 region is kept as DNA, spanning 45 bases read in frame from base 1. CDR1 and CDR2 are drawn from the germline V gene (reference sequence): SEHNR, FQNEAQ. V is pared back by 4 bases and J by 0 bases, with 12 bases lying between the germline termini. Starting from around 500 ng total RNA, TCRbeta-specific cDNA was produced by reverse transcription with a constant-region primer and ProtoScript II reverse transcriptase. Three nested multiplex PCR rounds, following a slightly modified ARM-PCR procedure, were used to build the TCRbeta libraries. Multiplex TRBV1-TRBV30 forward primers and a Cbeta reverse primer were used in the first two PCR rounds, each of which was run for 10 to 11 cycles. Sample barcodes and Illumina adapters were attached in a final 25-cycle PCR using Deep VentR polymerase. Before sequencing, amplicons of 200-500 bp were gel-purified using a QIAquick gel extraction kit. TCRbeta amplicons were sequenced on an Illumina HiSeq 2500 with 250-bp paired-end reads. Regarding the original processing steps: Reads were quality-trimmed with Trimmomatic v0.33, and paired reads were merged with FLASH v1.2.11 to recover full CDR3 sequences. MiGEC v1.2.1b assigned V, D and J germline segments to the rearranged TCRbeta sequences. Clonotype statistics and Shannon-Wiener diversity indices were computed with VDJtools v1.0.0. To reduce sampling bias, subsequent analyses other than the diversity analysis used only the 250 most abundant clonotypes in each sample. TCRdb trimmed the raw reads at Q25, called clones with MiXCR and kept productive beta chains. Entries are consolidated by CDR3 protein sequence, retaining the most common genes and DNA. What appears here as the V and J calls and clone size reflects TCRdb's work, not the paper's. This sample lists 190,000 or so distinct CDR3 sequences; about 61% were detected once. About 7.1% of the sample is in the top ten clones.

In this sample, this clonotype turned up a few times. What this receptor recognizes is not known. No per-base quality is available; no much larger clone lies one base away. RNA from unsorted whole blood was extracted with TRIzol reagent, and germline DNA was obtained with the DNeasy Blood & Tissue kit. At the time of sampling, the patients had chronic HBV infection and had not received any treatment. Before surgery, about 4 milliliters of peripheral blood were collected into K2EDTA tubes. The sample taken for sequencing was peripheral blood. This TCR was sampled from an older woman with primary liver carcinoma and hepatitis B virus infection. The receptor chain draws on TRBV7-9 and TRBJ1-2; TRBD1 is perhaps the D gene, given 6 matching bases. The DNA sequence is given as TGTGCCAGCAGCTCCCGGACAGCCGCTAACTATGGCTACACCTTC. This translates into CASSSRTAANYGYTF.